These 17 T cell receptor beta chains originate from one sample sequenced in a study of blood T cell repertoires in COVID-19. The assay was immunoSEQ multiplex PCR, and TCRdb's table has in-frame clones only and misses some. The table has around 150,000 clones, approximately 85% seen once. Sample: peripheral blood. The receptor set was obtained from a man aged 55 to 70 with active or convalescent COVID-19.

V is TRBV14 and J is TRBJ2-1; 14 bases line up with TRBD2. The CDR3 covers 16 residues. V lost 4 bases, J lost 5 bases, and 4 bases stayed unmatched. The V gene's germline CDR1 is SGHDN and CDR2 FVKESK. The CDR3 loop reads CASSRSGLAGDNEQFF. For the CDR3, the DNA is TGTGCCAGCAGCCGATCGGGACTAGCGGGAGACAATGAGCAGTTCTTC.

CDR3 protein: CASSYSKLGETQYF. In DNA, the CDR3 is TGTGCCAGCAGTTACTCCAAGCTCGGAGAGACCCAGTACTTC. The chain employs TRBV6-6 and TRBJ2-5; D is ambiguous. The CDR3 has 14 residues. V dropped 0 bases and J dropped 4 bases, with 9 bases sitting between them. Germline V lookup: CDR1 MNHNY, CDR2 SVGAGI (reference sequence).

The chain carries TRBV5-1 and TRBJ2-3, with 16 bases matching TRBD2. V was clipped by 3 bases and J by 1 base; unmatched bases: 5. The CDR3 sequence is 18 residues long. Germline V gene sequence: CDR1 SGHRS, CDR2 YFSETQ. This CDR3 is CASSSGLAGGRGTDTQYF. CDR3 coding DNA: TGCGCCAGCAGCTCGGGACTAGCGGGGGGGCGCGGCACAGATACGCAGTATTTT.

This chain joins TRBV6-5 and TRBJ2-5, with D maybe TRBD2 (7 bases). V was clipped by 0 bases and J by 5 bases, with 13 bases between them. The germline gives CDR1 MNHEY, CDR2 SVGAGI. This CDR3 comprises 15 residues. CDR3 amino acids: CASSYSGGDEETQYF. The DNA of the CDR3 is TGTGCCAGCAGTTACTCAGGGGGGGATGAGGAGACCCAGTACTTC.

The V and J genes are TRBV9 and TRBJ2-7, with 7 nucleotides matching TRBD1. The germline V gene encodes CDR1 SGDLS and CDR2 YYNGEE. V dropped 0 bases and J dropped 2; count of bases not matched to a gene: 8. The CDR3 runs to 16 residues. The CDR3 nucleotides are TGTGCCAGCAGCGTAGGACAGGGCCGAGGCGCCTACGAGCAGTACTTC. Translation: CASSVGQGRGAYEQYF.

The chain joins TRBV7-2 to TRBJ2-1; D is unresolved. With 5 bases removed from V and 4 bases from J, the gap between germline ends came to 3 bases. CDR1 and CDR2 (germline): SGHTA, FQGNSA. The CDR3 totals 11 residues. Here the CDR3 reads CASSPYNEQFF. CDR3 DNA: TGTGCCAGCAGCCCGTACAATGAGCAGTTCTTC.

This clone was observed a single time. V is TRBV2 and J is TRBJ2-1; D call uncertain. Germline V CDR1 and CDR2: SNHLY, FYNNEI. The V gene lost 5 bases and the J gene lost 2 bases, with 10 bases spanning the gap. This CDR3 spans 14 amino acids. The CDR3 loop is CASSMRETYNEQFF. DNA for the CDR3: TGTGCCAGCAGTATGCGCGAGACCTACAATGAGCAGTTCTTC.

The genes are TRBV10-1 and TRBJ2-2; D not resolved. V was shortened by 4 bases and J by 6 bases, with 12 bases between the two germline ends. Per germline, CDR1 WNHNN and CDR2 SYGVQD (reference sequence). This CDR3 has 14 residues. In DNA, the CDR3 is TGCGCCAGCAGTGCAAATCGGGTCTCCGGGGAGCTGTTTTTT. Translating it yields CASSANRVSGELFF.

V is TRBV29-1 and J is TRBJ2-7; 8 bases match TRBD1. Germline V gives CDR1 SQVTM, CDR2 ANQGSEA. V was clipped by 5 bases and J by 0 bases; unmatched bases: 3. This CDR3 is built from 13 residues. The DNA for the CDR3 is TGCAGCGTTAGAGGACAGGGCTCCTACGAGCAGTACTTC. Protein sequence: CSVRGQGSYEQYF.

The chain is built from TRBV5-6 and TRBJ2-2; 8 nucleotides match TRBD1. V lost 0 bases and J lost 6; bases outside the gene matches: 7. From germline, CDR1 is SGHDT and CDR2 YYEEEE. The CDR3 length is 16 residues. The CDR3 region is CASSLGTGHIAGELFF. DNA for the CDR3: TGTGCCAGCAGCTTGGGGACAGGGCACATCGCCGGGGAGCTGTTTTTT.

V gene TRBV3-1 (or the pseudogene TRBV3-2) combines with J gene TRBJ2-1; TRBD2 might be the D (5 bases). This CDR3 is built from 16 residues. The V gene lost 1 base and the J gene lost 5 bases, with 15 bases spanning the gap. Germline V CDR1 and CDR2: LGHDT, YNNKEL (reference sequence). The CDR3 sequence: CASSQAGYARHNEQFF. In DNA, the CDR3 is TGTGCCAGCAGCCAAGCGGGGTACGCAAGGCACAATGAGCAGTTCTTC.

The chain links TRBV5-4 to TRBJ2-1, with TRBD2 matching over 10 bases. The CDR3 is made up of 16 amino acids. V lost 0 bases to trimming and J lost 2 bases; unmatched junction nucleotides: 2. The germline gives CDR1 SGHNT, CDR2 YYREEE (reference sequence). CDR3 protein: CASSLGTSGAYNEQFF. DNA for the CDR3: TGTGCCAGCAGCTTGGGGACTAGCGGAGCCTACAATGAGCAGTTCTTC. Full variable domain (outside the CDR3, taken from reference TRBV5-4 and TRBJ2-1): ETGVTQSPTHLIKTRGQQVTLRCSSQSGHNTVSWYQQALGQGPQFIFQYYREEENGRGNFPPRFSGLQFPNYSSELNVNALELDDSALYLCASSLGTSGAYNEQFFGPGTRLTVL.

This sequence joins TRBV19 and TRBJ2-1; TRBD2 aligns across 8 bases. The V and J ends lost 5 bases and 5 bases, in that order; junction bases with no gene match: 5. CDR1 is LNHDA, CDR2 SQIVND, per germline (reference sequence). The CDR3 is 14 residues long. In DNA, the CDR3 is TGTGCCAGTAGTCGGGGGGGGGATAACAATGAGCAGTTCTTC. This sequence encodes CASSRGGDNNEQFF.

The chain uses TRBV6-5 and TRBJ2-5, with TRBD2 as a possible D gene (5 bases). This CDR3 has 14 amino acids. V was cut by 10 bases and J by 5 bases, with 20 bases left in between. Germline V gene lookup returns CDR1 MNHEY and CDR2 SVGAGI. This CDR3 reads CAIGDLASRETQYF. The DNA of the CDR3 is TGTGCCATCGGAGACCTAGCTTCCCGGGAGACCCAGTACTTC.

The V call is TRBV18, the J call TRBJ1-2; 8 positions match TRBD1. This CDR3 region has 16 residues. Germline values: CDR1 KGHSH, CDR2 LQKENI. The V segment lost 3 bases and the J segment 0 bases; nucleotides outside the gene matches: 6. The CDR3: CASSPGTGGSNYGYTF. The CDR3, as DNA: TGTGCCAGCTCACCCGGGACAGGCGGTTCTAACTATGGCTACACCTTC.

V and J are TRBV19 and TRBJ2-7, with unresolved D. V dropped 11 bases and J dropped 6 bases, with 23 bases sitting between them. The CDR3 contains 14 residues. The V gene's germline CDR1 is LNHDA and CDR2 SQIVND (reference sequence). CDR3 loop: CAVRPSGPVSEQYF. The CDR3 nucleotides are TGTGCCGTAAGGCCCTCAGGTCCTGTATCCGAGCAGTACTTC.

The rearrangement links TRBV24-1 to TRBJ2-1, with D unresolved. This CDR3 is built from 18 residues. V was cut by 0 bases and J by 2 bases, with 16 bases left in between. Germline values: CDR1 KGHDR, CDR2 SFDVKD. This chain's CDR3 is CATSDLMETLKTYNEQFF. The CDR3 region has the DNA TGTGCCACCAGTGATTTGATGGAGACTCTCAAGACCTACAATGAGCAGTTCTTC.